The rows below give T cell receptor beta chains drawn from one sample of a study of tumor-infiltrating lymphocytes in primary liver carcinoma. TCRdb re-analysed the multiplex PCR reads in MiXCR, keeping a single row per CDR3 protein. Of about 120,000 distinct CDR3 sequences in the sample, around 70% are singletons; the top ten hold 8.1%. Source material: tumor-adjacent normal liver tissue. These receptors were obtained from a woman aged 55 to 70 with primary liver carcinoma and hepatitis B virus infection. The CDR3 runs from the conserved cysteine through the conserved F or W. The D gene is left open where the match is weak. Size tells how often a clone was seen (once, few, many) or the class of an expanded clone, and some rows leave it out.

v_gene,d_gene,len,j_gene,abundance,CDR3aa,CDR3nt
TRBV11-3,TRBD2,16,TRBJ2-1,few,CVSSATSGGQYNEQLF,TGTGTCAGCAGCGCGACTAGCGGAGGCCAATACAATGAGCAGCTCTTC
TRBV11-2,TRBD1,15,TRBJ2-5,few,CTSSLRTGEGETQYF,TGTACCAGCAGCTTAAGGACAGGGGAAGGGGAGACCCAGTATTTC
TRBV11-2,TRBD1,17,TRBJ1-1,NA,CTSSCMVAGGRDTEAFF,TGTACCAGTAGCTGTATGGTGGCAGGGGGCCGCGACACTGAAGCTTTCTTT
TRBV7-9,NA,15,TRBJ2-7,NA,CASSLDTQPWGEKYF,TGTGCCAGCAGCTTGGATACCCAGCCTTGGGGAGAGAAGTACTTT
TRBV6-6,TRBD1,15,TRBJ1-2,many,CASSSASTGGSGYTF,TGTGCCAGCAGTTCCGCCTCGACAGGGGGCTCTGGCTACACCTTC
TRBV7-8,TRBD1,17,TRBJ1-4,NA,CASSSGTGDLRSEKLFF,TGTGCCAGCAGCTCCGGGACAGGGGATCTGAGGAGCGAAAAACTGTTTTTT
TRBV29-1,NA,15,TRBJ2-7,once,CSVELAVGSSYEQYF,TGCAGCGTTGAATTGGCGGTAGGTTCTTCCTACGAGCAGTACTTC
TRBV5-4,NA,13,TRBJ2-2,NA,CASCFPNTGELFF,TGTGCCAGCTGCTTCCCTAATACCGGGGAGCTGTTTTTT
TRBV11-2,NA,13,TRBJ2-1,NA,CASSLLHNNEQFF,TGTGCCAGCAGTTTATTGCATAACAATGAGCAGTTCTTC
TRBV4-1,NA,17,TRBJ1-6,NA,CSSSQADKTLWDSPLHF,TGCTCCAGCAGCCAAGCGGACAAGACATTATGGGATTCACCCCTCCACTTT
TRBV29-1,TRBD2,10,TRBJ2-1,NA,CGVGAGGSFF,TGCGGCGTTGGAGCGGGAGGTTCTTTCTTC
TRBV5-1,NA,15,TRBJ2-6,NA,CASTRGVPGANVLTF,TGCGCCAGCACCCGAGGGGTTCCCGGGGCCAACGTCCTGACTTTC
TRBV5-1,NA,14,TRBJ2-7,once,CASNEYLGPYEQYF,TGCGCCAGCAACGAGTATCTAGGCCCCTACGAGCAGTACTTC
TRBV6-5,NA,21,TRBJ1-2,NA,CASSYFSVNYAAPVIGYGYTF,TGTGCCAGCAGTTACTTTTCAGTTAACTACGCGGCCCCCGTAATTGGCTATGGCTACACCTTT
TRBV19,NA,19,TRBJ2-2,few,CASSTGHRILAEDTGELFF,TGTGCCAGTAGTACGGGACACCGAATCCTAGCGGAGGACACCGGGGAGCTGTTTTTT
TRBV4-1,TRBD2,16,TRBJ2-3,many,CASSQTGLANTDTQYF,TGCGCCAGCAGCCAGACGGGACTAGCGAATACAGATACGCAGTATTTT
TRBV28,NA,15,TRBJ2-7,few,CASSFSGSRTYEQYF,TGTGCCAGCAGTTTTTCAGGGAGCCGCACCTACGAGCAGTACTTC
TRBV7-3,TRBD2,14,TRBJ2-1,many,CASSLGGRGNEQFF,TGTGCCAGCAGCTTAGGCGGGAGGGGCAATGAGCAGTTCTTC
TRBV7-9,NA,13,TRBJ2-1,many,CASSLSQNNEQFF,TGTGCCAGCAGCTTAAGCCAAAACAATGAGCAGTTCTTC
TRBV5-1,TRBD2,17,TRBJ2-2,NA,CTSSWSLAGPNMGELFF,TGCACCAGCAGCTGGAGCCTAGCGGGACCAAACATGGGGGAGCTGTTTTTT
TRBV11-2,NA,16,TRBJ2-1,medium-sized,CASSMKVRSSYNEQFF,TGTGCCAGCAGCATGAAAGTGAGAAGCTCCTACAATGAGCAGTTCTTC
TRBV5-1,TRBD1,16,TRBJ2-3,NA,CASSLGGQRLTDTQYF,TGCGCCAGCAGCTTGGGGGGACAGAGGCTCACAGATACGCAGTATTTT
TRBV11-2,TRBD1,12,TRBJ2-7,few,CASSRTGSEQYF,TGTGCCAGCAGCCGGACAGGGTCAGAGCAGTACTTC
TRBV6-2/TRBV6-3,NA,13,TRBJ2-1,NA,CASSYTRNNEQFF,TGTGCCAGCAGTTACACCCGCAACAATGAGCAGTTCTTC
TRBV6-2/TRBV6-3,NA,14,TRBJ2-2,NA,CASSFSLNTGELFF,TGTGCCAGCAGTTTTAGCCTCAACACCGGGGAGCTGTTTTTT
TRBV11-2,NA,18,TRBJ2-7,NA,CASSLDWVSLVSPYVQYF,TGTGCCAGCAGCTTAGATTGGGTCAGTCTAGTGAGTCCCTACGTGCAGTACTTC
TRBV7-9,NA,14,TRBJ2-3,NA,CASRFAGSEDTQYF,TGTGCCAGCCGCTTCGCGGGAAGTGAAGATACGCAATATTTT
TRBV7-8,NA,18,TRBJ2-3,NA,CASSVLGLTAVETDMQYF,TGTGCCAGCAGCGTACTCGGACTAACGGCGGTGGAAACAGATATGCAGTATTTT
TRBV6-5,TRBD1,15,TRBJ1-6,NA,CASNLTGTGNSPLHF,TGTGCCAGCAACCTTACCGGGACAGGGAATTCACCCCTCCACTTT
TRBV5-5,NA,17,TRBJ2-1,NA,CASILAQSFGSRGEQSF,TGTGCCAGCATCTTGGCCCAGTCTTTCGGGAGTAGGGGTGAGCAGTCCTTC
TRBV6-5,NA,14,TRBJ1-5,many,CASSYRGGVQPQHF,TGTGCCAGCAGTTACCGGGGGGGCGTTCAGCCCCAGCATTTT
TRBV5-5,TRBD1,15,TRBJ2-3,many,CASSLTGALTDTQYF,TGTGCCAGCAGCTTGACAGGGGCTCTCACAGATACGCAGTATTTT
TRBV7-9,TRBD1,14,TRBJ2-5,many,CASTIDRGWETQYF,TGTGCCAGCACCATCGACAGGGGCTGGGAGACCCAGTACTTC
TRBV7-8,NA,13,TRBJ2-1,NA,CASSASNWALQLF,TGTGCCAGCAGCGCGTCAAACTGGGCCTTGCAGTTGTTC
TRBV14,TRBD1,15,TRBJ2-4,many,CASSQETGQGSLQYF,TGTGCCAGCAGCCAAGAGACAGGACAGGGTTCCCTTCAGTACTTC
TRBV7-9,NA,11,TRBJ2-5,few,CASSLEKTQYF,TGTGCCAGCAGCTTAGAAAAGACCCAATACTTC
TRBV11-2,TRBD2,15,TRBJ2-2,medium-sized,CASSPLRLASGELFF,TGTGCCAGCAGCCCCCTCCGACTAGCTTCCGGGGAGCTGTTTTTT
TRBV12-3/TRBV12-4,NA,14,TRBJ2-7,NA,CASRTSLPRYEQYF,TGTGCCAGCAGAACTAGCCTCCCCCGCTACGAGCAGTACTTC
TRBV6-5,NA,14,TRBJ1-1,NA,CANSCSGGLGEAFF,TGTGCCAACAGTTGCTCGGGGGGGCTCGGTGAAGCTTTCTTT
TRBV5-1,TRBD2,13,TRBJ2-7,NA,CASNRWGRDEQYF,TGCGCCAGCAATCGATGGGGGAGGGACGAGCAGTACTTC
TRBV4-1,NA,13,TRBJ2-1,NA,CASSQGYSNGQSF,TGCGCCAGCAGCCAAGGTTACAGTAATGGGCAGTCCTTC
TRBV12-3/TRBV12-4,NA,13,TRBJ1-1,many,CASSFGMKTEAFF,TGTGCCAGCAGTTTCGGAATGAAGACTGAAGCTTTCTTT
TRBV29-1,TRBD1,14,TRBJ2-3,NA,CSVVDGTVTDTHYF,TGCAGCGTTGTCGACGGGACAGTGACAGATACGCACTATTTT
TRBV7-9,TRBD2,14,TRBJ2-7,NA,CASSLSGRASEQYF,TGTGCCAGCAGCCTTAGCGGGAGGGCCTCCGAGCAATACTTC
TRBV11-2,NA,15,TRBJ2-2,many,CASSLSGSGTGELFF,TGTGCCAGCAGCTTATCAGGGTCTGGCACCGGGGAGCTGTTTTTT